Following are 2 T cell receptor beta chains from one sample sequenced in a study of blood T cell repertoires in COVID-19 (dated by TCRdb to about 2020). The library came from the immunoSEQ multiplex PCR assay. TCRdb re-hosts the immuneACCESS table, in-frame sequences only. Its copies lack some clones; in the studies checked, an unresolved V gene accounts for under half of them, and the cause for the rest is not known. This sample lists about 77,000 clones; less than 85% were detected once. The top ten constitute less than 6% of the sample. The specimen sequenced was peripheral blood. The receptor set was obtained from a woman aged 65 to 85 with acute or convalescent COVID-19.

This chain uses TRBV19 with TRBJ1-1; TRBD1 might be the D (5 bases). The CDR3 loop spans 15 amino acids. Trimming pared 4 bases from V and 3 bases from J, leaving 15 bases between. Germline-derived CDR1 and CDR2 are LNHDA and SQIVND (reference sequence). CDR3 coding DNA: TGTGCCAGTAGTAAGGGGATGGCTACGGACACTGAAGCTTTCTTT. It yields the protein CASSKGMATDTEAFF.

The rearrangement links TRBV6-2 or TRBV6-3 to TRBJ1-2; a weak D match, TRBD1 (5 bases). This CDR3 is 14 amino acids long. The V end was cut by 5 bases, the J end by 4 bases, with 14 bases between. The germline V gene has CDR1 MNHEY and CDR2 SVGEGT. The CDR3 loop reads CASSPNPGPYGYTF. The CDR3 nucleotides read TGTGCCAGCAGTCCCAATCCAGGGCCCTATGGCTACACCTTC.